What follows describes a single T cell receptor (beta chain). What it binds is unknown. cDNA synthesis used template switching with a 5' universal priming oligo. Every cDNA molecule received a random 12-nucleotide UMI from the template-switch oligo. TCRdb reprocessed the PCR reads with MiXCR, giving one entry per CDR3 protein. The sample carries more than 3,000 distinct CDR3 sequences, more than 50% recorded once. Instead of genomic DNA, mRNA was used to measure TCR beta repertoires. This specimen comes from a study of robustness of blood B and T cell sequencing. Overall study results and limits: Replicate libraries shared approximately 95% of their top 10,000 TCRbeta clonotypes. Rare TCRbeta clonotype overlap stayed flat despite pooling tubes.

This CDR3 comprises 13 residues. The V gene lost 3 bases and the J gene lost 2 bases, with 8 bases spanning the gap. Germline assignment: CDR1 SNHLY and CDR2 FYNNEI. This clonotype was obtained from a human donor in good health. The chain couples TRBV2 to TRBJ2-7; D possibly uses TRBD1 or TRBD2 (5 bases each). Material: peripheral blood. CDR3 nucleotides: TGTGCCAGCAGTGAGGGGGTGACCTACGAGCAGTACTTC. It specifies CASSEGVTYEQYF.